This is a list of T cell receptor beta chains from one sample in a study of blood T cell repertoires in COVID-19. Repertoires were generated with immunoSEQ multiplex PCR, while TCRdb's copy carries only in-frame clones and drops some. Of roughly 250,000 clones in the sample, roughly 84% were seen once. Sequenced input: peripheral blood. The source is a woman aged 35 to 49 with active or convalescent COVID-19. The CDR3 runs from the conserved cysteine through the conserved F or W. The D gene is left open where the match is weak. Clone size is not always given. Where it is, it says once, few, many or a class for expanded clones.

NA	TRBV12-3/TRBV12-4	TRBD1	TRBJ1-1	CASSQGRNLEAFF	TGTGCCAGTTCACAGGGGCGAAACCTGGAAGCTTTCTTT
once	TRBV28	TRBD1	TRBJ1-1	CASSLFRQGAFF	TGTGCCAGCAGTTTATTCCGACAGGGAGCTTTCTTT
few	TRBV25-1	NA	TRBJ2-7	CASSEGDGGYEQYF	TGTGCCAGCAGTGAAGGTGACGGAGGCTACGAGCAGTACTTC
NA	TRBV7-2	TRBD1	TRBJ1-5	CASSHRTGGDQPQHF	TGTGCCAGCAGCCATAGGACAGGGGGCGATCAGCCCCAGCATTTT
NA	TRBV4-1	NA	TRBJ2-7	CASSQEPRAYEQYF	TGCGCCAGCAGCCAAGAACCCCGGGCCTACGAGCAGTACTTC
NA	TRBV9	NA	TRBJ2-1	CASSQAGLSNEQFF	TGTGCCAGCAGCCAGGCAGGACTAAGCAATGAGCAGTTCTTC
NA	TRBV5-4	TRBD2	TRBJ2-2	CASSLDGSGALGELFF	TGTGCCAGCAGCTTGGATGGTAGCGGGGCATTGGGGGAGCTGTTTTTT
NA	TRBV7-8	TRBD1	TRBJ1-2	CASSLRQGAAGYTF	TGTGCCAGCAGCTTACGGCAGGGGGCGGCGGGCTACACCTTC
NA	TRBV6-5	NA	TRBJ2-7	CASTALRGLNEQYF	TGTGCCAGCACGGCCCTACGGGGTTTGAACGAGCAGTACTTC
few	TRBV27	NA	TRBJ2-7	CASSSDSYEQYF	TGTGCCAGCAGTAGTGACAGCTACGAGCAGTACTTC
NA	TRBV4-1	TRBD2	TRBJ2-1	CASSQGGNEQFF	TGCGCCAGCAGCCAGGGAGGGAATGAGCAGTTCTTC
few	TRBV28	NA	TRBJ1-5	CASIFLGGERQPQHF	TGTGCCAGCATTTTTTTAGGGGGGGAAAGGCAGCCCCAGCATTTT
NA	TRBV7-2	TRBD2	TRBJ2-1	CASSPRGRYGGSYNEQFF	TGTGCCAGCAGCCCCCGAGGCAGGTACGGGGGGTCCTACAATGAGCAGTTCTTC
NA	TRBV6-6	NA	TRBJ2-5	CASSPGHTNRETQYF	TGTGCCAGCAGCCCGGGACACACTAACCGGGAGACCCAGTACTTC
few	TRBV6-5	NA	TRBJ1-4	CASSTASSNEKLFF	TGTGCCAGCAGTACCGCGTCCTCTAATGAAAAACTGTTTTTT
NA	TRBV19	TRBD1	TRBJ1-5	CASSSGQGINQPQHF	TGTGCCAGTAGTTCCGGACAGGGGATCAATCAGCCCCAGCATTTT
few	TRBV4-1	NA	TRBJ2-6	CASSQGNRGPVVLTF	TGCGCCAGCAGCCAAGGGAATAGGGGCCCAGTCGTCCTGACTTTC
NA	TRBV5-1	TRBD1	TRBJ1-4	CASRPGQGASRNEKLFF	TGCGCCAGTAGACCGGGACAGGGGGCTTCGCGCAATGAAAAACTGTTTTTT
NA	TRBV6-5	NA	TRBJ1-2	CASSYLQGNYGYTF	TGTGCCAGCAGTTACCTACAGGGTAACTATGGCTACACCTTC
NA	TRBV5-1	TRBD1	TRBJ2-7	CASSEQGNPSYEQYF	TGCGCCAGCAGCGAACAGGGGAATCCGTCCTACGAGCAGTACTTC
few	TRBV5-1	NA	TRBJ1-2	CASSLEGVGYTF	TGCGCCAGCAGCTTGGAAGGGGTCGGCTACACCTTC
NA	TRBV6-6	NA	TRBJ2-4	CASTGIGIQYF	TGTGCCAGCACAGGGATAGGCATTCAGTACTTC
NA	TRBV28	TRBD1	TRBJ1-5	CASIRTQGVVNQPQHF	TGTGCCAGCATTCGCACCCAGGGGGTGGTAAATCAGCCCCAGCATTTT
few	TRBV5-1	TRBD1	TRBJ2-7	CASSLEDREENEQYF	TGCGCCAGCAGCTTGGAGGACAGGGAAGAGAACGAGCAGTACTTC
NA	TRBV28	NA	TRBJ2-2	CASSLGSTGELFF	TGTGCCAGCAGTTTAGGGAGCACCGGGGAGCTGTTTTTT
NA	TRBV6-5	NA	TRBJ1-3	CASSFSDTSGNTIYF	TGTGCCAGCAGTTTTTCAGACACCTCTGGAAACACCATATATTTT
NA	TRBV4-2	TRBD2	TRBJ2-5	CASSHDLLRGGVPQYF	TGTGCCAGCAGCCACGACCTTTTGCGCGGGGGGGTTCCCCAGTACTTC
NA	TRBV5-5	NA	TRBJ1-5	CASRPGLSSNQPQHF	TGTGCCAGCAGGCCAGGTTTATCCAGCAATCAGCCCCAGCATTTT
few	TRBV27	TRBD1	TRBJ2-1	CASSLGQGFNEQFF	TGTGCCAGCAGTTTGGGACAGGGATTCAATGAGCAGTTCTTC
once	TRBV30	NA	TRBJ1-2	CAWSVPAGFQNGYTF	TGTGCCTGGAGTGTACCGGCAGGGTTTCAGAATGGCTACACCTTC
NA	TRBV29-1	TRBD2	TRBJ2-3	CSVNGGAGGRTDTQYF	TGCAGCGTGAACGGGGGCGCGGGGGGCCGCACAGATACGCAGTATTTT
NA	TRBV13	NA	TRBJ1-5	CASSPGRGQPQHF	TGTGCCAGCAGCCCAGGCAGGGGTCAGCCCCAGCATTTT
NA	TRBV29-1	NA	TRBJ1-1	CSVRRGGDTEAFF	TGCAGCGTTAGGAGGGGGGGGGACACTGAAGCTTTCTTT
many	TRBV27	NA	TRBJ1-2	CASSSPLTGPGYTF	TGTGCCAGCAGTTCCCCTTTGACAGGTCCGGGCTACACCTTC
NA	TRBV14	NA	TRBJ1-1	CASSKPDKNTEAFF	TGTGCCAGCAGCAAACCGGACAAGAACACTGAAGCTTTCTTT
NA	TRBV14	NA	TRBJ1-5	CASSQGGGPAQPQHF	TGTGCCAGCAGCCAAGGGGGGGGACCGGCGCAGCCCCAGCATTTT
NA	TRBV7-2	NA	TRBJ2-3	CASDQGPGGFTQYF	TGTGCCAGCGACCAAGGCCCCGGCGGCTTTACGCAGTATTTT
NA	TRBV28	NA	TRBJ1-5	CAGGTESNQPQHF	TGTGCCGGGGGGACGGAAAGCAATCAGCCCCAGCATTTT
NA	TRBV5-6	TRBD2	TRBJ2-5	CASSSGLAGETQYF	TGTGCCAGCAGCTCGGGACTAGCGGGCGAGACCCAGTACTTC
NA	TRBV5-1	NA	TRBJ1-2	CASSLGEGLGGYTF	TGCGCCAGCAGCTTGGGAGAGGGTTTGGGTGGCTACACCTTC
NA	TRBV2	NA	TRBJ1-2	CASSERGDGYTF	TGTGCCAGCAGTGAACGGGGGGACGGCTACACCTTC